These 2 T cell receptor beta chains share one sample of origin, sequenced in a study of T cell repertoires and leukemia-associated antigens. TCRdb itself ran the 5' RACE reads through MiXCR, one entry per CDR3 protein. Altogether roughly 10,000 distinct CDR3 sequences are present, approximately 40% being singletons, with the ten largest covering about 50%. These receptors lack a known antigen. The source material was CD3+ T cells sorted from blood and cultured. Receptor source: a female donor in good health.

This clonotype has only a few counts. The chain employs TRBV28 and TRBJ2-3; D might be TRBD1 or TRBD2, each matching 6 bases. The germline V and J ends were trimmed by 6 bases and 3 bases, with 13 bases remaining between them. Looked up from germline, CDR1 is MDHEN and CDR2 is SYDVKM. This CDR3 region has 14 residues. CDR3 coding DNA: TGTGCCAGCAGAGACAGGCGGGGAACAGATACGCAGTATTTT. This codes for CASRDRRGTDTQYF.

This chain connects TRBV2 to TRBJ2-2; D is possibly TRBD2 (6 bases). This CDR3 has 15 amino acids. The germline V and J ends were trimmed by 5 bases and 8 bases, with 18 bases remaining between them. In germline, CDR1 is SNHLY, CDR2 FYNNEI. The CDR3 region is CASSREAGLGGELFF. In DNA form, the CDR3 reads TGTGCCAGCAGTAGGGAGGCGGGACTCGGTGGGGAGCTGTTTTTT.